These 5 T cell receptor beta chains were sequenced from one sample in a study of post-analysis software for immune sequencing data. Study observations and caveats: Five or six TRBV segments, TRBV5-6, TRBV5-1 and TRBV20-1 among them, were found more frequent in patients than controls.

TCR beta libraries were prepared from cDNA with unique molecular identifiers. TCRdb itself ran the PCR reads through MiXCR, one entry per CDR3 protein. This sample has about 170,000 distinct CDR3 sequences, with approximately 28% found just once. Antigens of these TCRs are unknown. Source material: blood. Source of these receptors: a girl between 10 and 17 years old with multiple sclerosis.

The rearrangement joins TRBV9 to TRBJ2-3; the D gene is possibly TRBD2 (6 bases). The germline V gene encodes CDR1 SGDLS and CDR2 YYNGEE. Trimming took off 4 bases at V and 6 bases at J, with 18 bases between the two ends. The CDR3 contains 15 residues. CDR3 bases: TGTGCCAGCAGCCCCGTAGCGGAGTGGGCCGATACGCAGTATTTT. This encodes CASSPVAEWADTQYF.

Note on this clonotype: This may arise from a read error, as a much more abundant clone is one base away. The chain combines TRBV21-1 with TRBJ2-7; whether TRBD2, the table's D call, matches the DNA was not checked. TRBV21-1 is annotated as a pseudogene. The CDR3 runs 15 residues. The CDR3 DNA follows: TGTGTCAGCAGCAAAGCGGCGTTGGGAGGGGACGAGCAGTACTTC. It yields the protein CVSSKAALGGDEQYF.

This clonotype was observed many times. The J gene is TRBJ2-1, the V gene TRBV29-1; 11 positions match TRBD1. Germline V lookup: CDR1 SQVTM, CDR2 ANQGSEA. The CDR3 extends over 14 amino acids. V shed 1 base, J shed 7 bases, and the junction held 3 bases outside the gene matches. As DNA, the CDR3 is TGCAGCGTTGAAGGGACAGGGGGCGAAAATGAGCAGTTCTTC. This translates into CSVEGTGGENEQFF.

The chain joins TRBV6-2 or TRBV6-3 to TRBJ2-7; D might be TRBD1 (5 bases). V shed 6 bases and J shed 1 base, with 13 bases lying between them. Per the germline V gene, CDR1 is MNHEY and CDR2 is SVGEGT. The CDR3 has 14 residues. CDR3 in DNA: TGTGCCAGCAGCCGACAGAGAGTATCCTACGAGCAGTACTTC. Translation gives CASSRQRVSYEQYF.

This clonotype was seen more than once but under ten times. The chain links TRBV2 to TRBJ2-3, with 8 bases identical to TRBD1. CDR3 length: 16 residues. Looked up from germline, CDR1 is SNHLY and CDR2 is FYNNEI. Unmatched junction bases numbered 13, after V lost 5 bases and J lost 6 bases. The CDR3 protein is CASSSTGQGGVDTQYF. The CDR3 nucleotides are TGTGCCAGCAGTTCGACTGGACAGGGTGGGGTGGATACGCAGTATTTT.